The clone carrying this T cell receptor beta chain has just a few counts. With V trimmed by 2 bases and J by 9 bases, 10 bases remained unmatched. The CDR3 sequence is 14 residues long. CDR1 is LGHNA, CDR2 YNFKEQ, per germline. The data were taken from a study of blood T cell repertoires in COVID-19. Libraries were prepared by immunoSEQ multiplex PCR; TCRdb keeps only in-frame clonotypes and omits some of them. The data show about 120,000 clones, about four fifths seen once. The sequence was obtained from a man in his 70s with acute or convalescent COVID-19. This chain uses TRBV4-2 with TRBJ2-7; 7 nucleotides agree with TRBD1. Sequenced sample: peripheral blood. CDR3: CASSQFTGAEGQYF. The CDR3 DNA sequence: TGTGCCAGCAGCCAATTTACAGGGGCTGAGGGGCAGTACTTC.